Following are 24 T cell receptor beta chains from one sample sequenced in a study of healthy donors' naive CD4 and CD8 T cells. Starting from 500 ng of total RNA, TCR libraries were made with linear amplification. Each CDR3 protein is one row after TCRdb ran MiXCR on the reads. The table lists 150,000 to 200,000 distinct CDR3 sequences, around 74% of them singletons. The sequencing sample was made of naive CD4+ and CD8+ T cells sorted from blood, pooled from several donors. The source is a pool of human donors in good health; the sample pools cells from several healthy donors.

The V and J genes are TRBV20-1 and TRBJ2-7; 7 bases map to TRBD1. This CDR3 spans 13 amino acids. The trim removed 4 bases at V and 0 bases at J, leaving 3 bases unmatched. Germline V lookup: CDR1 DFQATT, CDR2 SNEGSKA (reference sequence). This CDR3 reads CSAKGTASYEQYF. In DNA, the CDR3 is TGCAGTGCTAAAGGGACAGCCTCCTACGAGCAGTACTTC.

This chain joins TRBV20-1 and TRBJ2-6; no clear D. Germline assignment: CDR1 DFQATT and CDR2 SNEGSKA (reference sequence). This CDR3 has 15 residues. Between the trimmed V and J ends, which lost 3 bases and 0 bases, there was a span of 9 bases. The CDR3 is CSARGIFSGANVLTF. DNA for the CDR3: TGCAGTGCTAGGGGGATTTTCTCTGGGGCCAACGTCCTGACTTTC.

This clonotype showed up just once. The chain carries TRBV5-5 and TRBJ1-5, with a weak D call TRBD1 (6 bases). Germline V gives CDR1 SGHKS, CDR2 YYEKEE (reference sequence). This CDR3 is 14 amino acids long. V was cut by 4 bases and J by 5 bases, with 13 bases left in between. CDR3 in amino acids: CASSRTDDYQPQHF. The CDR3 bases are TGTGCCAGCAGCAGGACAGATGACTATCAGCCCCAGCATTTT. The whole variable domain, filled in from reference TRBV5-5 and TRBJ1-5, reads DAGVTQSPTHLIKTRGQQVTLRCSPISGHKSVSWYQQVLGQGPQFIFQYYEKEERGRGNFPDRFSARQFPNYSSELNVNALLLGDSALYLCASSRTDDYQPQHFGDGTRLSIL.

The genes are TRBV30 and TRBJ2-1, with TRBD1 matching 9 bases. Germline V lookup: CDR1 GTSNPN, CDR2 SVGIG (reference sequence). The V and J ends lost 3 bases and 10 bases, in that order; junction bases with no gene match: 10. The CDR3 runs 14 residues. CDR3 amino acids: CAWSRQGVDREQFF. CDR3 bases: TGTGCCTGGAGCAGACAGGGGGTGGATCGGGAGCAGTTCTTC.

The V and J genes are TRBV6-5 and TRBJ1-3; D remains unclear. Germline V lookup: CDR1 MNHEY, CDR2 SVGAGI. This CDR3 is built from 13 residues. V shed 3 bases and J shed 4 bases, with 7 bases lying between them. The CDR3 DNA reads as TGTGCCAGCAGTTATGGGTCAGGAAACACCATATATTTT. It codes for CASSYGSGNTIYF.

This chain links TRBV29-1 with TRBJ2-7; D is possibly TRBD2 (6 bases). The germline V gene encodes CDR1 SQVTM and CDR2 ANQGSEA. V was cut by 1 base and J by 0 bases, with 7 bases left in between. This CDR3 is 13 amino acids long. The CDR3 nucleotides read TGCAGCGTTGAAGCGGGGGTCTCCTACGAGCAGTACTTC. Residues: CSVEAGVSYEQYF.

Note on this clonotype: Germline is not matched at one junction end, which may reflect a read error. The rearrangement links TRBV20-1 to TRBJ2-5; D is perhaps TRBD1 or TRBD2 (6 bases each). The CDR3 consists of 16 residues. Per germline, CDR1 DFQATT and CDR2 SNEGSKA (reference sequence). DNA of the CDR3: TGCAGTGCTAGAGATCGCAGAGGGGGGAACCAAGGGACCCAGTACTTC. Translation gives CSARDRRGGNQGTQYF.

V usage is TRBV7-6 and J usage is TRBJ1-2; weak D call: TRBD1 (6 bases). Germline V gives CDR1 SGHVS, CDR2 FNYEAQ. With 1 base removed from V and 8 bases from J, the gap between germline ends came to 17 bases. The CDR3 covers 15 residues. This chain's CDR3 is CASSLGRGTGHGYTF. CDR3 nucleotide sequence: TGTGCCAGCAGCTTAGGTCGCGGAACAGGGCACGGCTACACCTTC.

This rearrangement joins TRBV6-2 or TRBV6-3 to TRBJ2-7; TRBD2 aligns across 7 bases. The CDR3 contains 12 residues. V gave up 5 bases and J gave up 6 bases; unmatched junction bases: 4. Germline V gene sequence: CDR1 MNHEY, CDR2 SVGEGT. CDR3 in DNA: TGTGCCAGCAGTGGGACTATTCTCGAGCAGTACTTC. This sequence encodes CASSGTILEQYF.

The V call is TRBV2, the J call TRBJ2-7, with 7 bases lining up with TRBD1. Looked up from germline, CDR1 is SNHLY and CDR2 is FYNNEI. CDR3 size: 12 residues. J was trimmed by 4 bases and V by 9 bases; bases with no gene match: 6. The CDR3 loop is CASAQGLYEQYF. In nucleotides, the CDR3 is TGTGCCAGTGCACAGGGGCTATACGAGCAGTACTTC.

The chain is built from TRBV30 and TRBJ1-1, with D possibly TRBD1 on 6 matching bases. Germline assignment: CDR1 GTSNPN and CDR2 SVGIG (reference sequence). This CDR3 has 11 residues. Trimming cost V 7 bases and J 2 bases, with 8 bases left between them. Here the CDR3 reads CASTGNTEAFF. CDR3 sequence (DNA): TGTGCCTCGACAGGCAACACTGAAGCTTTCTTT.

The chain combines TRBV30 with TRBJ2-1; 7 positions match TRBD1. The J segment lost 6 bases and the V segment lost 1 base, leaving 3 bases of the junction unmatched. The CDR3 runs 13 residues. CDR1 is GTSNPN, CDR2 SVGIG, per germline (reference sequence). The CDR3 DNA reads TGTGCCTGGAGTGGAGACAGGGTCAATGAGCAGTTCTTC. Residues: CAWSGDRVNEQFF.

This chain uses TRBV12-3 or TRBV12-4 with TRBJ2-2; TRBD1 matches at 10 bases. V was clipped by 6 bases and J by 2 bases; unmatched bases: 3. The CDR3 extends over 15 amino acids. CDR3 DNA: TGTGCCAGCAGCGACAGGGGGCTTAACACCGGGGAGCTGTTTTTT. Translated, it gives CASSDRGLNTGELFF.

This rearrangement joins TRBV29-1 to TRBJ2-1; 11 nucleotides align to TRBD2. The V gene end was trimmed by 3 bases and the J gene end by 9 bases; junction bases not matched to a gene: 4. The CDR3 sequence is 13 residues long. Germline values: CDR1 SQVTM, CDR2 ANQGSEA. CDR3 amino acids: CSVEVAGGLEQFF. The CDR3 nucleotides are TGCAGCGTTGAGGTAGCGGGAGGGCTTGAGCAGTTCTTC.

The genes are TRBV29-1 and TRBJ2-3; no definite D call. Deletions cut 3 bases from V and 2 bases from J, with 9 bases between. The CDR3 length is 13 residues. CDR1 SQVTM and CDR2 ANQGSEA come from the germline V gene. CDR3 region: CSVDGPDTDTQYF. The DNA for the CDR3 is TGCAGCGTTGACGGGCCGGACACAGATACGCAGTATTTT.

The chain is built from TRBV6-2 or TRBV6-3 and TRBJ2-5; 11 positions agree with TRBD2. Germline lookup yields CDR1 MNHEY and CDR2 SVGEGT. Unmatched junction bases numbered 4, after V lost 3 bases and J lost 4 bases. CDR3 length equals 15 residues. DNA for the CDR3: TGTGCCAGCAGTTATCTAGCGGGGGGCGTAGAGACCCAGTACTTC. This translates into CASSYLAGGVETQYF.

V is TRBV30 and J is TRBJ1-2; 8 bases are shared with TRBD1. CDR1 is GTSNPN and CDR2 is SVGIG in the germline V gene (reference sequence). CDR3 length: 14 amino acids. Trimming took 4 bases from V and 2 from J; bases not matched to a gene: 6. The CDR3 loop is CAWNVAGGNYGYTF. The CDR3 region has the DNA TGTGCCTGGAATGTGGCAGGGGGCAACTATGGCTACACCTTC.

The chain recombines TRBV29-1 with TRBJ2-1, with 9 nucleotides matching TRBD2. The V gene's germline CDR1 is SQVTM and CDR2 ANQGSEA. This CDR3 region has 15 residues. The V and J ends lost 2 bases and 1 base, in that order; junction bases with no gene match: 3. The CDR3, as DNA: TGCAGCGTTGAAACCCTAGCGGGGTCCTACAATGAGCAGTTCTTC. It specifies CSVETLAGSYNEQFF.

CDR3 nucleotide sequence: TGCAGCGTTCAGGACGTCTACGAGCAGTACTTC. Translation: CSVQDVYEQYF. This chain uses TRBV29-1 with TRBJ2-7; no firm D call. The CDR3 runs to 11 residues. Germline V gene data show CDR1 as SQVTM and CDR2 as ANQGSEA. The V end lost 5 bases, the J end lost 3 bases, and 8 bases lay between the germline ends.

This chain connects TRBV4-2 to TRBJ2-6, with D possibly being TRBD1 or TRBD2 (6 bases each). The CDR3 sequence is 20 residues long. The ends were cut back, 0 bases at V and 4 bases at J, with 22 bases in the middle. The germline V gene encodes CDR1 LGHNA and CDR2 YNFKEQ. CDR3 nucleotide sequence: TGTGCCAGCAGCCAAGATCTCCCCGGGGGCGAGGCACCCGGGGCCAACGTCCTGACTTTC. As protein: CASSQDLPGGEAPGANVLTF.

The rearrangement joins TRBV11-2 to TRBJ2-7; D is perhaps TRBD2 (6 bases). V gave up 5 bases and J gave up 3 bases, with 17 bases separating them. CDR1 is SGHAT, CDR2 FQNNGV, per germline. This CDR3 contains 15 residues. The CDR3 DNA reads TGTGCCAGCAGCCCCCATGGGGGGACGGACTACGAGCAGTACTTC. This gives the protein CASSPHGGTDYEQYF.

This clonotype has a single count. CDR3 amino acids: CASSYPTSGVYEQYF. The CDR3 region has the DNA TGTGCCAGCAGTTACCCGACTAGCGGGGTCTACGAGCAGTACTTC. The chain is built from TRBV6-5 and TRBJ2-7, with 11 bases matching TRBD2. In germline, CDR1 is MNHEY, CDR2 SVGAGI. CDR3 size: 15 residues. The V and J ends lost 2 bases and 3 bases, in that order; junction bases with no gene match: 3.

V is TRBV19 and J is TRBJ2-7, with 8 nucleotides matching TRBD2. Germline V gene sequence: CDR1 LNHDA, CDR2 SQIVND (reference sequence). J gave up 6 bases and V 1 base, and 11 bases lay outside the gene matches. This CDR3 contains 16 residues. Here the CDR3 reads CASSIGGTRIFGEQYF. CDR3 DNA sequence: TGTGCCAGTAGTATAGGCGGGACTAGAATCTTCGGCGAGCAGTACTTC.

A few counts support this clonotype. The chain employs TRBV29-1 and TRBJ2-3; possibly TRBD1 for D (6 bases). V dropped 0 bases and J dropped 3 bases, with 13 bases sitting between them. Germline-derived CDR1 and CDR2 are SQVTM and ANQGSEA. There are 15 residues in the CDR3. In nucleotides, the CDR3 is TGCAGCGTTGAAGAAGTACAGGGTGCAACAGATACGCAGTATTTT. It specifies CSVEEVQGATDTQYF.